One and the same sample provided the 8 T cell receptor beta chains below, sequenced in a study of prognosis after radiotherapy for stage I lung cancer. The TCR beta CDR3 region was amplified from genomic DNA, with two rounds of multiplex PCR being used for the amplification. Primers specific to each TRBV and TRBJ gene drove first-round PCR. TCRdb re-called the multiplex PCR reads with MiXCR, one entry per CDR3 protein. The table shows nearly 25,000 distinct CDR3 sequences, with about two fifths occurring only once. This material consisted of PBMCs, taken before or after stereotactic body radiation therapy (not recorded which). These receptors were taken from a donor aged 50 or older with non-small cell lung cancer.

This clonotype rates as medium-sized. The rearrangement joins TRBV5-1 to TRBJ2-7; 7 bases are a match to TRBD1. Per the germline V gene, CDR1 is SGHRS and CDR2 is YFSETQ. V gave up 4 bases and J gave up 6 bases; unmatched junction bases: 10. The CDR3 loop spans 14 amino acids. DNA for the CDR3: TGCGCCAGCAGCGTTACGACAGGGCGACGCGAGCAGTACTTC. As protein: CASSVTTGRREQYF. The full variable domain, with the rest looked up from reference TRBV5-1 and TRBJ2-7, is KAGVTQTPRYLIKTRGQQVTLSCSPISGHRSVSWYQQTPGQGLQFLFEYFSETQRNKGNFPGRFSGRQFSNSRSEMNVSTLELGDSALYLCASSVTTGRREQYFGPGTRLTVT.

The chain carries TRBV10-1 and TRBJ1-5; possibly TRBD1 for D (5 bases). Looked up from germline, CDR1 is WNHNN and CDR2 is SYGVQD (reference sequence). This CDR3 comprises 16 residues. Deletions cut 6 bases from V and 4 bases from J, with 19 bases between. CDR3 sequence: CASRPMGGISNQPQHF. In nucleotides, the CDR3 is TGCGCCAGCAGACCCATGGGGGGGATATCAAATCAGCCCCAGCATTTT.

The rearrangement links TRBV20-1 to TRBJ1-1; 9 nucleotides agree with TRBD1. Germline V gene data show CDR1 as DFQATT and CDR2 as SNEGSKA (reference sequence). CDR3 size: 14 residues. J lost 5 bases, V lost 1 base, and 5 bases had no gene match. CDR3 region: CSARGQGGRTEAFF. The DNA for the CDR3 is TGCAGTGCTAGAGGACAGGGGGGACGGACTGAAGCTTTCTTT.

The chain carries TRBV6-2 or TRBV6-3 and TRBJ1-3, with TRBD1 matching over 7 bases. The CDR3 runs 14 residues. Germline V gives CDR1 MNHEY, CDR2 SVGEGT. Trimming cost V 5 bases and J 4 bases; bases outside gene matches: 5. The CDR3 loop is CASSGRDRGNTIYF. CDR3 bases: TGTGCCAGCAGTGGCCGGGACAGAGGAAACACCATATATTTT.

At least ten counts were recorded for this clonotype. The chain links TRBV5-1 to TRBJ1-6, with unresolved D. V gave up 2 bases and J gave up 5 bases, with 11 bases separating them. The CDR3 extends over 15 amino acids. CDR1 is SGHRS and CDR2 is YFSETQ in the germline V gene. In nucleotides, the CDR3 is TGCGCCAGCAGCTTAGGACGGGAACATAATTCACCCCTCCACTTT. Translation gives CASSLGREHNSPLHF. The entire variable domain, with the rest obtained from reference TRBV5-1 and TRBJ1-6, is as follows: KAGVTQTPRYLIKTRGQQVTLSCSPISGHRSVSWYQQTPGQGLQFLFEYFSETQRNKGNFPGRFSGRQFSNSRSEMNVSTLELGDSALYLCASSLGREHNSPLHFGNGTRLTVT.

In this sample, this clonotype turned up many times. The V call is TRBV9, the J call TRBJ1-5; perhaps TRBD1 as D (5 bases). This CDR3 region has 14 residues. Germline CDR1 is SGDLS and CDR2 is YYNGEE. V lost 0 bases to trimming and J lost 7 bases, with 11 bases between them. CDR3 sequence reads: CASSVEYSGQPQHF. CDR3 in DNA: TGTGCCAGCAGCGTAGAGTATTCAGGGCAGCCCCAGCATTTT.

On this clonotype: Its ends do not fully match the called genes, so a read error is possible. The chain links TRBV28 to TRBJ1-6; no clear D. The CDR3 spans 15 residues. In germline, CDR1 is MDHEN, CDR2 SYDVKM. In DNA, the CDR3 is TGTGCCAGCAGCCATTCCGGCAGGTATAATTCACGCCTCCACTTT. Translation: CASSHSGRYNSRLHF.

This clonotype was observed many times. The chain has TRBV19 and TRBJ2-7; 12 bases align to TRBD1. The V gene end was trimmed by 5 bases and the J gene end by 5 bases; junction bases not matched to a gene: 4. Germline V gives CDR1 LNHDA, CDR2 SQIVND (reference sequence). CDR3 length equals 14 residues. For the CDR3, the DNA is TGTGCCAGTAGTCCGGGACAGGGGGCTAACGAGCAGTACTTC. This encodes CASSPGQGANEQYF. The full variable domain, rest sourced from reference TRBV19 and TRBJ2-7, is DGGITQSPKYLFRKEGQNVTLSCEQNLNHDAMYWYRQDPGQGLRLIYYSQIVNDFQKGDIAEGYSVSREKKESFPLTVTSAQKNPTAFYLCASSPGQGANEQYFGPGTRLTVT.